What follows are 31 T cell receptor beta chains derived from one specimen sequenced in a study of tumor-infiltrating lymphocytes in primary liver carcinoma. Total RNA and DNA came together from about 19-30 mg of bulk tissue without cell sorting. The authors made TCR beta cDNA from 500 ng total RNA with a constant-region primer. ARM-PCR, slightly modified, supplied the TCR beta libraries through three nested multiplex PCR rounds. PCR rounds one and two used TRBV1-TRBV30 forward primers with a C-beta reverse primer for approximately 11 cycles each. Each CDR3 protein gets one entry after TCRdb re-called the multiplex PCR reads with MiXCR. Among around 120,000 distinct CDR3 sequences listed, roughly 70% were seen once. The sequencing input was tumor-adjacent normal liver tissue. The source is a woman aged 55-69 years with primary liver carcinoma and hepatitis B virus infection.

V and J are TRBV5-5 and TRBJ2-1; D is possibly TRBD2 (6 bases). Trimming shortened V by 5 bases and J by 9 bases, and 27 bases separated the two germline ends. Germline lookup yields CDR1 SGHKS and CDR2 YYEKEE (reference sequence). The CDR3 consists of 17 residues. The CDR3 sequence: CASRLAQSFGSRGEQFF. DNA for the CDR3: TGTGCCAGCAGGCTGGCCCAGTCTTTCGGGAGTAGGGGTGAGCAGTTCTTC.

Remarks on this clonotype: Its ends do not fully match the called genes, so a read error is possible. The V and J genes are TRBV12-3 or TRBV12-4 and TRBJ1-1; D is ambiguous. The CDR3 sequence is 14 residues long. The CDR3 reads CVSSLPTASAEAFF. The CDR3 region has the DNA TGTGTCAGCAGTTTGCCGACCGCATCGGCTGAAGCTTTCTTT.

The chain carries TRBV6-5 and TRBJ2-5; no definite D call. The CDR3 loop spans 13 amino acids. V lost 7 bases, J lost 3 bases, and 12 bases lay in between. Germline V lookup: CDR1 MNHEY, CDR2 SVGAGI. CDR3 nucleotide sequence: TGTGCCAGCATATGGACGTTGGAAGAGACCCAGTACTTC. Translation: CASIWTLEETQYF.

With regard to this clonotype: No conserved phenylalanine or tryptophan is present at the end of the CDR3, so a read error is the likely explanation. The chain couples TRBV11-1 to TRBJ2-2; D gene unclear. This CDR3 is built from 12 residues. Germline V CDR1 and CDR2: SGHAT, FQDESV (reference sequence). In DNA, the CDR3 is TGTGCCGGCAGCTTCGGATCCGGGGAGCTGTTTTCT. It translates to CAGSFGSGELFS.

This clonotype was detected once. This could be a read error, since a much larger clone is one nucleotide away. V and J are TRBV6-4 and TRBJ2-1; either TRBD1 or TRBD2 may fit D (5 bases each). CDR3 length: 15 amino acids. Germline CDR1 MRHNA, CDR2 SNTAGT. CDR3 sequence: CACSEGQAFYNEQFF. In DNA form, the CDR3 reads TGTGCCTGCAGTGAGGGGCAAGCCTTCTACAATGAGCAGTTCTTC.

The CDR3 sequence is CASCPGRGTGDTEAFF. As DNA, the CDR3 is TGTGCCAGCTGCCCAGGGCGTGGGACAGGGGACACTGAAGCTTTCTTT. The genes are TRBV11-2 and TRBJ1-1; the match to TRBD1 covers 10 bases. V shed 8 bases and J 3 bases; nucleotides not matched to a gene: 12. Germline V gene lookup returns CDR1 SGHAT and CDR2 FQNNGV. The CDR3 runs 16 residues.

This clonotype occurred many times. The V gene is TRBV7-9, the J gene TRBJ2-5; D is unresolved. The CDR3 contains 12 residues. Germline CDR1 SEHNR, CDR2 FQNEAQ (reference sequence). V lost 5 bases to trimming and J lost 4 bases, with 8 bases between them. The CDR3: CASSPPVETQYF. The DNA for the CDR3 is TGTGCCAGCAGCCCACCCGTAGAGACCCAGTACTTC.

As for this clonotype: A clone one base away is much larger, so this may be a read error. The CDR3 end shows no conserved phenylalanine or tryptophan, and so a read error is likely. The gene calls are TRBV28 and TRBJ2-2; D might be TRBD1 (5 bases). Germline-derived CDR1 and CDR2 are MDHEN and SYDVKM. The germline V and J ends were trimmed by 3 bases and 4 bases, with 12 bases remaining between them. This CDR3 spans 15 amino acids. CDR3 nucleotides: TGTGCCAGCAGTTTTAGCAGGGAAGGCACCGGGGAGCTGTTTATT. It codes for CASSFSREGTGELFI.

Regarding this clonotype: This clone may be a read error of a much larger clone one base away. Here the CDR3 DNA reads TGTGCCATCAGCTCCCGAGGAGCGGATACGCAGTATTTT. It codes for CAISSRGADTQYF. The chain combines TRBV13 with TRBJ2-3; no reliable D call. This CDR3 has 13 residues. Germline-derived CDR1 and CDR2 are PRHDT and FYEKMQ (reference sequence).

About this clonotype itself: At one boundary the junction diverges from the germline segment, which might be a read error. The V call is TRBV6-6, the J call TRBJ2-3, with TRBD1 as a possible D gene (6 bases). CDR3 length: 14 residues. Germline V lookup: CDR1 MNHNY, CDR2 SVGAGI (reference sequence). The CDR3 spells CARSQQGSTDTRYF. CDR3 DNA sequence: TGTGCCCGCAGTCAACAGGGTTCTACAGATACGCGGTATTTT.

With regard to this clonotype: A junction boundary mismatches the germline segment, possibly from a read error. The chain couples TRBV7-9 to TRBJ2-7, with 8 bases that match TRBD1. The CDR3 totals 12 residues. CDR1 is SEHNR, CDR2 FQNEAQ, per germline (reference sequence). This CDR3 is CTSSGQGFEQYF. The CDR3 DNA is TGTACCAGCAGCGGACAGGGATTCGAGCAGTACTTC.

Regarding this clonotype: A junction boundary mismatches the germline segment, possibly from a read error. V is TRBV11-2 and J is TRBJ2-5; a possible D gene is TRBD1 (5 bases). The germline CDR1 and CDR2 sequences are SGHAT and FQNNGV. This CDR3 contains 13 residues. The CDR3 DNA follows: TGTGCCGGCAGCGCAGGGTTGGGGGAGACCCAGTACTTC. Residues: CAGSAGLGETQYF.

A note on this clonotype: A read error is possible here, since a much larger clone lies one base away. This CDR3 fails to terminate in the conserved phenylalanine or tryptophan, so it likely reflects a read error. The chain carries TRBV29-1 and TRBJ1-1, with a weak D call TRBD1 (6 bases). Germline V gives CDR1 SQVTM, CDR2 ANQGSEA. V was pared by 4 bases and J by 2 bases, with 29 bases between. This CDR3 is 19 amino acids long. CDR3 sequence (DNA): TGCAGCGTTGTTAGAAGATCTCCGGAAGGGGGGCCTAAAAACACTGAAGCTTTCCTT. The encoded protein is CSVVRRSPEGGPKNTEAFL.

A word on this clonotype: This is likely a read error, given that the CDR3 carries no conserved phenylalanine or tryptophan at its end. In DNA, the CDR3 is TGTGCTAGCAGCCCGGACCGAGCGGGATTAGATACCTACGAGCAGTACTAC. Protein product: CASSPDRAGLDTYEQYY. The V and J genes are TRBV11-3 and TRBJ2-7, with 7 positions matching TRBD2. CDR3 length equals 17 residues. Germline-derived CDR1 and CDR2 are SGHNT and YENEEA.

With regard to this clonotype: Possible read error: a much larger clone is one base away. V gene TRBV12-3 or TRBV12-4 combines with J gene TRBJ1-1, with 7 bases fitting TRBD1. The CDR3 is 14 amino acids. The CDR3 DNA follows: TGTGCCGGCAGTTTAAGGGGGCGAAGCACTGAAGCTTTCTTT. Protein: CAGSLRGRSTEAFF.

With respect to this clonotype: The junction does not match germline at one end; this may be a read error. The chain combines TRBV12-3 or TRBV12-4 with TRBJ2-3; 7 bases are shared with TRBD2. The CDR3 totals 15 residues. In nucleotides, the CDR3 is TGCGCCAGGAGTTTAGGTGGGAGGGCACAGGATACGCAGTATTTT. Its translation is CARSLGGRAQDTQYF.

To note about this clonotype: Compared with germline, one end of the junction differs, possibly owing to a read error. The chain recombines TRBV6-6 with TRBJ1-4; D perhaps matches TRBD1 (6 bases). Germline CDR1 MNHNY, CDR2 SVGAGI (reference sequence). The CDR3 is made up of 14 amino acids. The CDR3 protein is CASSNRAYNERLFF. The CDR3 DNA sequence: TGCGCCAGCAGTAACAGGGCCTATAATGAAAGACTGTTTTTT.

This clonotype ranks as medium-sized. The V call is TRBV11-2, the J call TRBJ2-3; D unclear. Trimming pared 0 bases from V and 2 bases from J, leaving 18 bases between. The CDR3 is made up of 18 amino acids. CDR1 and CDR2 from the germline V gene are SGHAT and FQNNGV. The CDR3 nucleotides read TGTGCCAGCAGCTTAGACGCGTACGGGTCTAGAGTCACAGATACGCAGTATTTT. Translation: CASSLDAYGSRVTDTQYF.

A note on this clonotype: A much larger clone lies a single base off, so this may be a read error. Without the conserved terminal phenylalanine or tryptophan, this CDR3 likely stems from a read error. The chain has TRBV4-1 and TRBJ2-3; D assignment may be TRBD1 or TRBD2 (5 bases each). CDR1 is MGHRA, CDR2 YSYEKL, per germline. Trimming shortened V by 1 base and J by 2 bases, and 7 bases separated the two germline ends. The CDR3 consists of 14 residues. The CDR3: CASSQGDLTDTQYL. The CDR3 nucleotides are TGCGCCAGCAGCCAAGGGGACCTCACAGATACGCAGTATCTT.

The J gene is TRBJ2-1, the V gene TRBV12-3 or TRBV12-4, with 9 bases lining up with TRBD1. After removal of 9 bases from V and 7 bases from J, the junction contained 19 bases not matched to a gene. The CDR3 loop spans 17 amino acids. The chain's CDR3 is CARSDPSTGGLLNEQFF. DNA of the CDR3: TGTGCCAGGAGTGACCCTAGTACAGGGGGCCTTTTAAATGAGCAGTTCTTC.

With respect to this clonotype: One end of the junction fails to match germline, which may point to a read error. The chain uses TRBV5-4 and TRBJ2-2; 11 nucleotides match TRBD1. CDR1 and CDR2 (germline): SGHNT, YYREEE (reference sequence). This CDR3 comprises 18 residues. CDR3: CANSLPRTGGRDTGELFF. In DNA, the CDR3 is TGTGCCAACAGCTTACCCCGGACAGGGGGCCGGGACACCGGGGAGTTGTTTTTT.

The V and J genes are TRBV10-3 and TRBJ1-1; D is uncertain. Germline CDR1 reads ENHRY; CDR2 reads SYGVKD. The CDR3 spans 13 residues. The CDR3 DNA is TGTATCATCATCGGCCGTGAGAACACTGAAGCTTTCTTT. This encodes CIIIGRENTEAFF.

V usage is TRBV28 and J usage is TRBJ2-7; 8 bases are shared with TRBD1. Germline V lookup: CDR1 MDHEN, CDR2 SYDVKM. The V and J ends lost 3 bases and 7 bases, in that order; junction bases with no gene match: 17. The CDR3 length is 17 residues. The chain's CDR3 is CASSFTTGALSIREQYF. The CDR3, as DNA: TGTGCCAGCAGTTTCACGACAGGGGCCTTGTCAATTAGGGAGCAGTACTTC.

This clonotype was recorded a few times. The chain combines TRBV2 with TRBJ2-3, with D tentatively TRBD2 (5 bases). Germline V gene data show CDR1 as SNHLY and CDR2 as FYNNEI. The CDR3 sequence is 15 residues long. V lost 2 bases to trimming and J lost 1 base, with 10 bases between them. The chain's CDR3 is CASSEQLVGTDTQYF. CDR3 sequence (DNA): TGTGCCAGCAGTGAACAACTAGTGGGCACAGATACGCAGTATTTT.

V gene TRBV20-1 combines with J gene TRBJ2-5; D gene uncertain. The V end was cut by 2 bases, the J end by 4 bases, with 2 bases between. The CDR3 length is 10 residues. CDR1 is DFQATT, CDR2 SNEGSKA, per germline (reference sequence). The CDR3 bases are TGCAGTGCTAGACTAGAGACCCAGTACTTC. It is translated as CSARLETQYF.

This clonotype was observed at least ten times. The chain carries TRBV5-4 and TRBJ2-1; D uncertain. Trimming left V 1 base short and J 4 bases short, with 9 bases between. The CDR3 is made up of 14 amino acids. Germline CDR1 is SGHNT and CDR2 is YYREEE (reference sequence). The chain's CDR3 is CASSLMDGYNEQFF. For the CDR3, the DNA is TGTGCCAGCAGCTTGATGGACGGGTACAATGAGCAGTTCTTC.

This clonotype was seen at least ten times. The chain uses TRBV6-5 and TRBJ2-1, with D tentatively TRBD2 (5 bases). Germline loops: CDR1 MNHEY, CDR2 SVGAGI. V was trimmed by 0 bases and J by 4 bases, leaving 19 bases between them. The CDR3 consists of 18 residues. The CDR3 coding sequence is TGTGCCAGCAGTTACTCGAGGCGGGCCCTGGCTTTTTACAATGAGCAGTTCTTC. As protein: CASSYSRRALAFYNEQFF.

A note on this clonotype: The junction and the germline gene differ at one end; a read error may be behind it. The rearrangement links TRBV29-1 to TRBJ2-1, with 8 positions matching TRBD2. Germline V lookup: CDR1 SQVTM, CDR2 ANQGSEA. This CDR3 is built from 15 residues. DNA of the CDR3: TGCAGCCTTGAGAGTGCGGGACTAGACGTCAATGAGCAATTCTTC. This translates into CSLESAGLDVNEQFF.

CDR3 sequence: CASAQSPRVKQYF. CDR3 bases: TGTGCCAGCGCCCAATCCCCCCGGGTAAAGCAGTACTTC. V usage is TRBV28 and J usage is TRBJ2-7; D remains ambiguous. Germline-derived CDR1 and CDR2 are MDHEN and SYDVKM. Trimming cost V 8 bases and J 8 bases, with 19 bases left between them. The CDR3 is 13 residues long.

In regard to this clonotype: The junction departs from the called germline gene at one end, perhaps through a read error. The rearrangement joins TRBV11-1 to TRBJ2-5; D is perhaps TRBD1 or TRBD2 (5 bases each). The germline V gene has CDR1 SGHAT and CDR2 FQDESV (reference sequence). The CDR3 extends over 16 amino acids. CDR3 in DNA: TGTGCCATCAGCTTAGAGCCGCGGTACCTAGGGGAGACCCAATACTTC. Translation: CAISLEPRYLGETQYF.

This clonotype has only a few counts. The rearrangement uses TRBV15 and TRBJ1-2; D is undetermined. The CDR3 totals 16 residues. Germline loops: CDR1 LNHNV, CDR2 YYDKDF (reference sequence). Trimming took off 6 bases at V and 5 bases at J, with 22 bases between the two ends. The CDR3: CATSILGPTLLYGYTF. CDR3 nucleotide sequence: TGTGCCACCAGTATCCTAGGCCCAACACTACTATATGGCTACACCTTC. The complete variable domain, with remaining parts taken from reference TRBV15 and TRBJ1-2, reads DAMVIQNPRYQVTQFGKPVTLSCSQTLNHNVMYWYQQKSSQAPKLLFHYYDKDFNNEADTPDNFQSRRPNTSFCFLDIRSPGLGDTAMYLCATSILGPTLLYGYTFGSGTRLTVV.